This T cell receptor (beta chain) was found in a study of identical twins. This clonotype showed up many times. The germline CDR1 and CDR2 sequences are SEHNR and FQNEAQ (reference sequence). CDR3 length equals 12 residues. Trimming cost V 7 bases and J 4 bases, with 10 bases left between them. Template switching introduced a universal primer site, and the cDNA bore unique molecular identifiers. MiXCR, applied by TCRdb to the 5' RACE reads, yields one record per CDR3 protein. There are hundreds of thousands of distinct CDR3 sequences in the sample; less than 25% occur only once, and 4% to 5.5% lies in the top ten. The same specimen was also included in a second study, on T cells expressing NK-cell markers.

The chain links TRBV7-9 to TRBJ1-1; D is unresolved. Sequenced material: PBMCs. The source is a woman younger than 30 in good health. The DNA for the CDR3 is TGTGCCAGCAAAGATAGGACCACTGAAGCTTTCTTT. Translated, it gives CASKDRTTEAFF.